This T cell receptor (beta chain) comes out of a study of control samples from healthy donors and cancer patients. The ends lost 6 bases at V and 4 bases at J; junction bases unmatched: 3. This CDR3 spans 14 amino acids. Germline V gene sequence: CDR1 MNHNY, CDR2 SVGAGI (reference sequence). TCRdb keeps only in-frame clones here, not all; method: immunoSEQ multiplex PCR. The sample gives approximately 170,000 clones, about 94% of which show up once; approximately 0.7% is in the top ten. This receptor was taken from a woman aged 25 to 45 in good health. The V and J genes are TRBV6-6 and TRBJ2-3, with 11 bases aligning to TRBD2. Sequenced material: blood. CDR3 nucleotide sequence: TGTGCCAGCAGCCAGGGACTAGCGGCAGATACGCAGTATTTT. It yields the protein CASSQGLAADTQYF.